This record concerns one TCR beta chain sequence. Antigen specificity is unknown. The authors ran a second PCR of 7 to 11 cycles using a sample-barcoded 5' primer and a J-beta primer mix. TCRdb re-analysed the 5' RACE reads in MiXCR, keeping a single row per CDR3 protein. This sample has under 2 million distinct CDR3 sequences, with about 35% found just once. There are 13 residues in the CDR3. Germline V gene sequence: CDR1 DFQATT, CDR2 SNEGSKA (reference sequence). Trimming removed 0 bases at V and 5 bases at J, with 10 bases between. The sample is drawn from a study of blood T cells in healthy people across ages. Study-wide points: A strong correlation was seen between TCR beta diversity and naive T cell percentage.

Sequencing was performed on blood. The source is a woman aged 25-40 years in good health. The rearrangement joins TRBV20-1 to TRBJ2-5, with unresolved D. The CDR3 is CSAREFQRETQYF. The CDR3 region has the DNA TGCAGTGCTAGAGAATTTCAACGGGAGACCCAGTACTTC.